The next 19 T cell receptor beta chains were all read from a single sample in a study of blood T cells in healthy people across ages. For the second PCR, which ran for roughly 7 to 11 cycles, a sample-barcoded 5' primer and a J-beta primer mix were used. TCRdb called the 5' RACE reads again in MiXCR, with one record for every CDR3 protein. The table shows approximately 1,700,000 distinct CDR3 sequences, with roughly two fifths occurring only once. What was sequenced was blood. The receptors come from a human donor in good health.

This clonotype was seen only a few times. CDR3 in DNA: TGTGCCAGCAGCTTATCGGCCCAGCTGGACATTCAGTACTTC. Residues: CASSLSAQLDIQYF. This chain links TRBV7-2 with TRBJ2-4; D call uncertain. Germline assignment: CDR1 SGHTA and CDR2 FQGNSA. V shed 2 bases and J shed 8 bases, with 13 bases lying between them. The CDR3 loop spans 14 amino acids.

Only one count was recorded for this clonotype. The CDR3 protein is CSASSGGAWGEQFF. Written as DNA, the CDR3 is TGCAGTGCTAGTAGCGGGGGGGCTTGGGGTGAGCAGTTCTTC. The V gene is TRBV20-1, the J gene TRBJ2-1; 11 bases map to TRBD2. Germline loops: CDR1 DFQATT, CDR2 SNEGSKA (reference sequence). CDR3 length equals 14 residues. V lost 3 bases to trimming and J lost 9 bases; unmatched junction nucleotides: 7.

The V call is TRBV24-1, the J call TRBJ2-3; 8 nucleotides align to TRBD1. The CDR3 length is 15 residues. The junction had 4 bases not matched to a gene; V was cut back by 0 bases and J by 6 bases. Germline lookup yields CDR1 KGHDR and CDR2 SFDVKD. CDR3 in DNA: TGTGCCACCAGTGATTTGTCGTGGGACAGGGATACGCAGTATTTT. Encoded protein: CATSDLSWDRDTQYF.

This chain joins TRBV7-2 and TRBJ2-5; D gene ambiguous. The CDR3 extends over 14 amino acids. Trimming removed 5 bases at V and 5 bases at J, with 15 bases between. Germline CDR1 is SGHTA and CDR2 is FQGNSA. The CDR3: CASSPLLGWETQYF. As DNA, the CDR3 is TGTGCCAGCAGCCCGCTATTAGGGTGGGAGACCCAGTACTTC.

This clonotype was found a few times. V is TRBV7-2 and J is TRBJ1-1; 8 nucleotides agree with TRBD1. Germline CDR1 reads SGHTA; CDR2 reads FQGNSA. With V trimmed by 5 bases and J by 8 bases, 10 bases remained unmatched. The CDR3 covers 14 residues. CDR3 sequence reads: CASSLLRGTGEAFF. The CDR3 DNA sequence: TGTGCCAGCAGCCTCCTTAGAGGGACAGGAGAAGCTTTCTTT. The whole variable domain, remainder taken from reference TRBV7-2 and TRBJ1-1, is GAGVSQSPSNKVTEKGKDVELRCDPISGHTALYWYRQSLGQGLEFLIYFQGNSAPDKSGLPSDRFSAERTGGSVSTLTIQRTQQEDSAVYLCASSLLRGTGEAFFGQGTRLTVV.

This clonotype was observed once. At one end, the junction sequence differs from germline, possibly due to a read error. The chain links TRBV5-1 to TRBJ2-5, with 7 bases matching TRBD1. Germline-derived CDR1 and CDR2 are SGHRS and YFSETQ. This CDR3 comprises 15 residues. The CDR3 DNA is TGCGCCTGCAGCTTCGGGACAGCACTTCAAGAGACCCAGTACTTC. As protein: CACSFGTALQETQYF.

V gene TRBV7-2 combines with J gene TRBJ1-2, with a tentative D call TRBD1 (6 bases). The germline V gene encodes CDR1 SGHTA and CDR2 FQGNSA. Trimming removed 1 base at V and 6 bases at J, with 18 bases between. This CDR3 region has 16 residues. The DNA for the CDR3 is TGTGCCAGCAGCTTAGGGGACAACCGGCCGTGGAATGGCTACACCTTC. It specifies CASSLGDNRPWNGYTF.

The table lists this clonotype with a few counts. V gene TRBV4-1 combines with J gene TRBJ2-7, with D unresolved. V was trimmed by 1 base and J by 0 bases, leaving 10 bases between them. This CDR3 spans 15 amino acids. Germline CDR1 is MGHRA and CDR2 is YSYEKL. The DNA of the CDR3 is TGCGCCAGCAGCCAAGTCGTTGCTAGCTCCTACGAGCAGTACTTC. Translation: CASSQVVASSYEQYF.

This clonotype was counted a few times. The CDR3 nucleotides read TGCGCCAGCAGCCAAGATAAGGGAAAGTCTAGGGAGCAGTACTTC. The encoded protein is CASSQDKGKSREQYF. The chain uses TRBV4-3 and TRBJ2-4; D may be TRBD2 (5 bases). The V end lost 0 bases, the J end lost 13 bases, and 19 bases lay between the germline ends. This CDR3 has 15 amino acids. Germline CDR1 and CDR2: LGHNA and YSLEER.

The CDR3 DNA reads as TGCGCCAGCAGCCTAAGGACAGGGGTTTACGATACGCAGTATTTT. Its protein is CASSLRTGVYDTQYF. This chain uses TRBV4-3 with TRBJ2-3, with 9 bases matching TRBD1. The V gene end was trimmed by 4 bases and the J gene end by 6 bases; junction bases not matched to a gene: 8. The germline gives CDR1 LGHNA, CDR2 YSLEER. This CDR3 region has 15 residues.

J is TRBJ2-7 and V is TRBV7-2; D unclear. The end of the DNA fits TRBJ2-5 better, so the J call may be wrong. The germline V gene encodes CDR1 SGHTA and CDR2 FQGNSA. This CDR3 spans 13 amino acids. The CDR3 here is CASLVYAEETQYF. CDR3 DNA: TGTGCCAGTTTGGTCTATGCTGAGGAGACCCAGTACTTC.

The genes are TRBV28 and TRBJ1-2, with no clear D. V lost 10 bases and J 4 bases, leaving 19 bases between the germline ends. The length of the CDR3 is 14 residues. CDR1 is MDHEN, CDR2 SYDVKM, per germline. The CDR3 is CAILARRYGYGYTF. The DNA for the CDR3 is TGTGCCATCCTAGCGCGGCGGTACGGCTATGGCTACACCTTC.

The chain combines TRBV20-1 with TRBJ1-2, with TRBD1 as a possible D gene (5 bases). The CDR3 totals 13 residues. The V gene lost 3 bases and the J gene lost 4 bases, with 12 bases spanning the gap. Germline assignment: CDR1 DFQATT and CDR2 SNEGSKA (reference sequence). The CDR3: CSARSRGPYGYTF. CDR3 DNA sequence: TGCAGTGCTAGGTCGAGGGGCCCCTATGGCTACACCTTC.

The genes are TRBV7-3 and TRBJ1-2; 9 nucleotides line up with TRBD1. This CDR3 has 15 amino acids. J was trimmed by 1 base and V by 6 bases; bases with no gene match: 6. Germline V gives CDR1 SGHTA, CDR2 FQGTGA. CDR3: CASSPDRGNNYGYTF. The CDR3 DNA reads TGTGCCAGCAGTCCGGACAGGGGAAATAACTATGGCTACACCTTC.

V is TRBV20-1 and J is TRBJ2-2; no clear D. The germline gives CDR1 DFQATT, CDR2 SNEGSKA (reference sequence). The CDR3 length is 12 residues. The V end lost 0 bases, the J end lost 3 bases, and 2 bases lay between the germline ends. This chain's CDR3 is CSARDYTGELFF. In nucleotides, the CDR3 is TGCAGTGCTAGAGATTACACCGGGGAGCTGTTTTTT.

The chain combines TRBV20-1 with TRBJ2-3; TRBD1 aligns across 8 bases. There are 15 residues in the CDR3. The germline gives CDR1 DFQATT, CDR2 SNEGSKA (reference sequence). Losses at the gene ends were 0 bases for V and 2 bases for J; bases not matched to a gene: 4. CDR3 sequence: CSARDPGQDTDTQYF. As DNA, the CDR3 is TGCAGTGCTAGAGATCCGGGACAGGACACAGATACGCAGTATTTT.

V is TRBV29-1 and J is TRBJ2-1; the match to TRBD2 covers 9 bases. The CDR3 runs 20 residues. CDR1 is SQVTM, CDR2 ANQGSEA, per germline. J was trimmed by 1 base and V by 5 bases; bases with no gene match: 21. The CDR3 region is CSVIGPLLLAGKGSYNEQFF. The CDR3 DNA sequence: TGCAGCGTTATTGGACCGTTATTACTAGCGGGTAAGGGGTCCTACAATGAGCAGTTCTTC.

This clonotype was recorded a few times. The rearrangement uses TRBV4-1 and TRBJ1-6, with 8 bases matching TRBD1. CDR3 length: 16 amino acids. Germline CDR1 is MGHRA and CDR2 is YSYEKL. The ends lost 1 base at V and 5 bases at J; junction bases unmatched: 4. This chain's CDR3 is CASSQGQGLNNSPLHF. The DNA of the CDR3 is TGCGCCAGCAGCCAAGGACAGGGGTTGAATAATTCACCCCTCCACTTT.

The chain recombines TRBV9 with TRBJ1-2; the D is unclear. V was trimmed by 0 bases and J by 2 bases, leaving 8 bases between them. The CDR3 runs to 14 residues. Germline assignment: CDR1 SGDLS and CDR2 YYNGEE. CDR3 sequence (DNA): TGTGCCAGCAGCGTAGCTGGGGAGAACTATGGCTACACCTTC. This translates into CASSVAGENYGYTF.